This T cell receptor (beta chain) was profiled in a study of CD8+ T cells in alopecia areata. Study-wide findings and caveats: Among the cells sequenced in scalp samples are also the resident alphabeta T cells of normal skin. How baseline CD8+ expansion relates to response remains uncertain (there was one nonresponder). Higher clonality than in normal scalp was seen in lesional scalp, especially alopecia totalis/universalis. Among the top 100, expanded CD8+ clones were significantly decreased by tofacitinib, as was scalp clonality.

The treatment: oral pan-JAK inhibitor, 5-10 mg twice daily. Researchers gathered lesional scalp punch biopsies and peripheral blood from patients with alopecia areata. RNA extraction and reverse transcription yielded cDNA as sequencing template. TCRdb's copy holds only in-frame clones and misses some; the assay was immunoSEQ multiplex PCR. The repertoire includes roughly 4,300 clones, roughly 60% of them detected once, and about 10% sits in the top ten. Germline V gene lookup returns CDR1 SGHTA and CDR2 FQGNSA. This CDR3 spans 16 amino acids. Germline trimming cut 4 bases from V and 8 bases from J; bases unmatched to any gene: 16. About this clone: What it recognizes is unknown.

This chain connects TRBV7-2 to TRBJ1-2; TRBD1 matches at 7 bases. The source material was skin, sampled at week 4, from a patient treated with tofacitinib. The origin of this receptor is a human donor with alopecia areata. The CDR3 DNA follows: TGTGCCAGCAGCTCGGGCCGGGACAGCTTTTATGGAGGCTACACCTTC. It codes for CASSSGRDSFYGGYTF.